The following is a T cell receptor beta chain sequence with its context. This entry belongs to a study of OX40 agonist ivuxolimab in advanced cancers. Libraries were prepared by immunoSEQ multiplex PCR; TCRdb keeps only in-frame clonotypes and omits some of them. The sample lists around 60,000 clones; 75% to 85% were seen once. CDR1 and CDR2 (germline): MDHEN, SYDVKM. There are 14 residues in the CDR3. After removal of 7 bases from V and 14 bases from J, the junction contained 15 bases not matched to a gene. The gene calls are TRBV28 and TRBJ2-1, with 9 nucleotides matching TRBD2. The source was CD4+ or CD8+ T cells sorted from blood, collected in a trial of the OX40 agonist ivuxolimab. The receptor was derived from an adult with an advanced solid tumor such as melanoma, head and neck, liver or kidney cancer. The CDR3 protein is CASITSGLAGREFF. The CDR3 region has the DNA TGTGCCAGCATTACCAGTGGGCTAGCGGGGAGGGAGTTCTTC.